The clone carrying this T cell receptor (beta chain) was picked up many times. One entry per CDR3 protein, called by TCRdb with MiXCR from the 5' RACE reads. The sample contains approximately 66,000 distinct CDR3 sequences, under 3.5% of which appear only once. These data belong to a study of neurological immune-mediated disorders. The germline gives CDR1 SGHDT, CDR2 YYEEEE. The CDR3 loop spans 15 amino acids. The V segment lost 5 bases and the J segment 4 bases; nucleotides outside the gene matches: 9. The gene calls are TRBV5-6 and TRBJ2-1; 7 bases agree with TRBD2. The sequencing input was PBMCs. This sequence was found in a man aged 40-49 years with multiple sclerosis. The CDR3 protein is CASSPWSSGYNEQFF. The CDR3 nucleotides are TGTGCCAGCAGTCCTTGGTCTAGCGGATACAATGAGCAGTTCTTC.